The clone carrying this T cell receptor (beta chain) showed up just a few times. Treatment: oral pan-JAK inhibitor, 5-10 mg twice daily. Researchers gathered lesional scalp punch biopsies and peripheral blood from patients with alopecia areata. V lost 2 bases and J 5 bases, leaving 18 bases between the germline ends. CDR1 and CDR2 from the germline V gene are SQVTM and ANQGSEA. This CDR3 spans 15 amino acids. This record comes from a study of CD8+ T cells in alopecia areata. Extraction of RNA preceded its reverse transcription into cDNA, which served as the sequencing template. Using immunoSEQ multiplex PCR, the repertoire was profiled, and TCRdb retains in-frame clones only, with some absent. This sample carries 190,000 or so clones, roughly three fifths of them seen once, and the ten largest clones take roughly 12%.

The clonotype was recovered from a human donor with alopecia areata. Sequences were derived from CD8+ T cells sorted from blood, sampled at week 24, from a patient treated with tofacitinib. The chain is built from TRBV29-1 and TRBJ1-2; D not certain. The CDR3 loop reads CSVESDLGGLYGYTF. The DNA of the CDR3 is TGCAGCGTTGAAAGCGACTTGGGAGGGTTATATGGCTACACCTTC.